This T cell receptor (beta chain) was sequenced for a study of shared clonotypes between healthy human individuals. About this clone itself: The antigen is undetermined.

Study-wide findings and caveats: In having few donors, the study represented limited genetic and exposure-history diversity.

Produced via immunoSEQ multiplex PCR; TCRdb's table is partial and in-frame only. The sample gives around 700,000 clones, approximately 79% of which show up once; under 2% is in the top ten. Adult Caucasians living in Nashville, Tennessee made up all of the donors. V was clipped by 0 bases and J by 1 base, with 9 bases between them. Germline V gives CDR1 SGHRS, CDR2 YFSETQ. This CDR3 comprises 15 residues. The TCR was taken from a woman in her twenties or thirties in good health. Sequencing was performed on memory CD4+ T cells sorted from blood. Subset meaning: CD45RA-negative fraction. The chain has TRBV5-1 and TRBJ2-3, with D hard to call. The CDR3 spells CASSLELPGTDTQYF. The CDR3 DNA sequence: TGCGCCAGCAGCTTGGAACTACCCGGCACAGATACGCAGTATTTT.